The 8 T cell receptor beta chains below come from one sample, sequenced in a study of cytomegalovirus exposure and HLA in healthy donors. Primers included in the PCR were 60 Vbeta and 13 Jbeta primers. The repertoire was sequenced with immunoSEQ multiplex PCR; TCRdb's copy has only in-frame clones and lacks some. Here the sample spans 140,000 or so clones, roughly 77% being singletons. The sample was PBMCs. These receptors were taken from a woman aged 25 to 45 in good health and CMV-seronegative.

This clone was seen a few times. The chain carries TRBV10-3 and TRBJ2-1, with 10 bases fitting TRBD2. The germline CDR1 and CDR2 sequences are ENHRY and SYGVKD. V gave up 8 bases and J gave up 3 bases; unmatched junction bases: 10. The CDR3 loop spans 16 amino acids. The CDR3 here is CAISTAGGKDYNEQFF. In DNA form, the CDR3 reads TGTGCCATCTCAACAGCGGGGGGGAAGGACTACAATGAGCAGTTCTTC.

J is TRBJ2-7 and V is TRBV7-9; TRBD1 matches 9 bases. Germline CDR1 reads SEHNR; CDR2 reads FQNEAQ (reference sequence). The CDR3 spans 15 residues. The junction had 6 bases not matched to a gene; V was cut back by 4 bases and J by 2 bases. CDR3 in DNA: TGTGCCAGCAGCTCCAGGGACAGGGATCCCTACGAGCAGTACGTC. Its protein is CASSSRDRDPYEQYV.

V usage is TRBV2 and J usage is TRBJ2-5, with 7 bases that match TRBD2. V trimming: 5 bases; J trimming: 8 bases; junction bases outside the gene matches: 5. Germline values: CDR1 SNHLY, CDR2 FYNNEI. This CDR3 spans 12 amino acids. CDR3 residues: CASSPGLDTQYF. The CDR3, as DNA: TGTGCCAGCAGTCCCGGACTAGACACCCAGTACTTC. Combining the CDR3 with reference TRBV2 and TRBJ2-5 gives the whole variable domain EPEVTQTPSHQVTQMGQEVILRCVPISNHLYFYWYRQILGQKVEFLVSFYNNEISEKSEIFDDQFSVERPDGSNFTLKIRSTKLEDSAMYFCASSPGLDTQYFGPGTRLLVL.

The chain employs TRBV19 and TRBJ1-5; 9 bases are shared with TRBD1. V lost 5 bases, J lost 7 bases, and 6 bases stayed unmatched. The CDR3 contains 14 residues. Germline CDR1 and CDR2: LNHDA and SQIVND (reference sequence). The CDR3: CASSHRGLGQPQHF. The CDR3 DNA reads TGTGCCAGTAGTCACAGGGGGCTAGGGCAGCCCCAGCATTTT.

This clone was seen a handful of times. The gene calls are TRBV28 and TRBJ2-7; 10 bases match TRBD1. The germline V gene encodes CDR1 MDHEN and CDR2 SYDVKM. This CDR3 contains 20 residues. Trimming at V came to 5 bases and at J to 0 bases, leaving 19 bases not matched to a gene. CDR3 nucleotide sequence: TGTGCCAGCAGTGGGGGACAGGGGCCGCTTTACCCGGTTAGCTCCTACGAGCAGTACGTC. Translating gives CASSGGQGPLYPVSSYEQYV.

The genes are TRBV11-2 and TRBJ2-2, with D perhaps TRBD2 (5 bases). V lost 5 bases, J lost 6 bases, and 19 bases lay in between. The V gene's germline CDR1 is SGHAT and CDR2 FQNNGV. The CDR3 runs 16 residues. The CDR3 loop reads CASSPFGRRSSGELFF. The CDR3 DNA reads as TGTGCCAGCAGCCCATTTGGCAGGAGGTCATCCGGGGAGCTGTTTTTT.

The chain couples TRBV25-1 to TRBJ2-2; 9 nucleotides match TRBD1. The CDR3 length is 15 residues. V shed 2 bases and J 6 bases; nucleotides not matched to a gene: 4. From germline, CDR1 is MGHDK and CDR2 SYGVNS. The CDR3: CASSERDRVSGELFF. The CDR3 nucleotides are TGTGCCAGCAGTGAACGGGACAGGGTGTCCGGGGAGCTGTTTTTT.

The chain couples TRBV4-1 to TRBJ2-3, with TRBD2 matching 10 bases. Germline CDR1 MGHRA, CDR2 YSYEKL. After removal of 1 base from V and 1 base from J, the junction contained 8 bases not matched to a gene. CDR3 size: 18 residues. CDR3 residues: CASSQVSLAGGGTDTQYF. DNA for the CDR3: TGCGCCAGCAGCCAAGTAAGCTTAGCGGGAGGTGGCACAGATACGCAGTATTTT.